Described below is a single T cell receptor (beta chain) sequence and its context. The antigen is unknown. The data are from a study of identical twins. TCRdb re-called the 5' RACE reads with MiXCR, one entry per CDR3 protein. The sample contains hundreds of thousands of distinct CDR3 sequences, around an eighth of which appear only once. Study findings and constraints: Rather than following the same donors, the conclusions depended on cross-sectional statistical analysis. For monozygotic twins, models underestimated out-of-frame TCR alpha sharing. Abundant beta clonotypes from cord blood bore fewer insertions; memory repertoires lacked this pattern. Twin-shared out-of-frame alpha sequences were enriched for low generation probability.

The sequenced sample was memory (CD45RO+) T cells sorted from blood. The receptor comes from a woman under 30 in good health.

The CDR3 spells CSASGGKAGEQYF. The CDR3, as DNA: TGCAGTGCTAGTGGTGGTAAAGCGGGCGAGCAGTACTTC. The rearrangement joins TRBV20-1 to TRBJ2-7, with D possibly TRBD2 on 6 matching bases. Looked up from germline, CDR1 is DFQATT and CDR2 is SNEGSKA (reference sequence). The CDR3 is made up of 13 amino acids. The V gene lost 3 bases and the J gene lost 6 bases, with 15 bases spanning the gap.